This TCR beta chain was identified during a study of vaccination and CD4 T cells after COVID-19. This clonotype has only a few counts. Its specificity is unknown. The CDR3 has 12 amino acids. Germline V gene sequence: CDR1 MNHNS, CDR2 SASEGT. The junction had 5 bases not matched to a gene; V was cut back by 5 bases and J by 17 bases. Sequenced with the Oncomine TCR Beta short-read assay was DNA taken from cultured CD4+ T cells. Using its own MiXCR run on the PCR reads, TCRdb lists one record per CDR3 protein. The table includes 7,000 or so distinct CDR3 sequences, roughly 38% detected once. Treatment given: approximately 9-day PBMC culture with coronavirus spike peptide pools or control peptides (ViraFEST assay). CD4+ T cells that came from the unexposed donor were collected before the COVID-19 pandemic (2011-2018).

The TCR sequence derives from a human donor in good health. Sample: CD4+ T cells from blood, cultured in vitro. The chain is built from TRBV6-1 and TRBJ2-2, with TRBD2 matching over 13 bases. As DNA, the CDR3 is TGTGCCAGCAGTACCGGGACTAGCGGGATATTTTTT. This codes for CASSTGTSGIFF.